A single sample gave rise to the 5 T cell receptor beta chains below, sequenced in a study of metastatic and nonmetastatic thyroid tumors. No treatment of any kind had been given to any patient before thyroid surgery. TCRdb re-analyzed the PCR reads through MiXCR. The table includes about 92,000 clones, under 15% detected once. Sequencing used blood. These TCRs come from a female donor with papillary thyroid cancer or a benign thyroid nodule (not recorded which). Some clones in this sample may be carry-over from other donors' samples.

This clone showed up many times. The chain is built from TRBV28 and TRBJ1-2; TRBD1 is a possible D gene (5 bases). The germline V gene has CDR1 MDHEN and CDR2 SYDVKM. CDR3 size: 13 residues. V was shortened by 6 bases and J by 4 bases, with 12 bases between the two germline ends. The CDR3 here is CASSWGGAYGYTF. The CDR3 DNA follows: TGTGCCAGCAGCTGGGGCGGCGCCTATGGCTACACCTTC.

This clone has only a few counts. This may come from a read error, since a much larger clone is one base off. The chain combines TRBV24-1 with TRBJ2-5; 9 bases fit TRBD2. J lost 2 bases, V lost 4 bases, and 10 bases had no gene match. The CDR3 runs to 17 residues. From germline, CDR1 is KGHDR and CDR2 SFDVKD. This CDR3 is CATSDTARAGGQETQYF. The CDR3 coding sequence is TGTGCCACCAGTGACACCGCGAGGGCGGGGGGGCAAGAGACCCAGTACTTC.

This clone was seen ten or more times. The V and J genes are TRBV6-6 and TRBJ1-1, with no clear D. Germline CDR1 reads MNHNY; CDR2 reads SVGAGI (reference sequence). V lost 0 bases and J lost 0, with 8 bases in between. The CDR3 runs to 15 residues. CDR3 region: CASSYSTALNTEAFF. The CDR3 DNA reads as TGTGCCAGCAGTTACTCGACGGCATTGAACACTGAAGCTTTCTTT.

Many counts were recorded for this clone. The rearrangement joins TRBV28 to TRBJ2-6; the match to TRBD1 covers 9 bases. With 3 bases clipped from V and 4 bases from J, the junction kept 10 bases outside the gene matches. CDR1 and CDR2 (germline): MDHEN, SYDVKM. CDR3 size: 18 residues. DNA of the CDR3: TGTGCCAGCAGTTTTTCCGGGACAGGGAGAGCCGGGGCCAACGTCCTGACTTTC. Its translation is CASSFSGTGRAGANVLTF.

Notes on this clone: A much bigger clone sits one base away, suggesting this may be a read error. The gene calls are TRBV28 and TRBJ1-1, with D possibly TRBD1 on 5 matching bases. V gave up 7 bases and J gave up 0 bases, with 12 bases separating them. This CDR3 comprises 14 residues. Germline CDR1 MDHEN, CDR2 SYDVKM. The DNA of the CDR3 is TGTGCCAGCACCCGGACATACCTGAACACTGAAGCTTTCTTT. Amino acid sequence: CASTRTYLNTEAFF.